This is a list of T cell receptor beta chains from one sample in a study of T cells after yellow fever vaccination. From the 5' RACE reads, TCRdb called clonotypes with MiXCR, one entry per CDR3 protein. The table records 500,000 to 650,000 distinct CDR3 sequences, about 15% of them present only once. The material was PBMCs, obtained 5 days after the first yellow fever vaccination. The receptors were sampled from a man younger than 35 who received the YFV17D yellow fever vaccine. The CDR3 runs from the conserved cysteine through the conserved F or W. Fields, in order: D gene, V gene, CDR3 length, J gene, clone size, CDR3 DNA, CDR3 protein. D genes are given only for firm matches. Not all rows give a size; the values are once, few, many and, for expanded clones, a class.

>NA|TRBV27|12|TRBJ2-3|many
TGTGCCAGCAGTCCTCGGGGTGATACGCAGTATTTT
CASSPRGDTQYF
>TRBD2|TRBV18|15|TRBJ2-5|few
TGTGCCAGCTCACCTAACCCAGGGAGGGAAGAGACCCAGTACTTC
CASSPNPGREETQYF
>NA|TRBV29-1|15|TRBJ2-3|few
TGCAGCGCGGGTCGAGGCCCACCTAGCACAGATACGCAGTATTTT
CSAGRGPPSTDTQYF
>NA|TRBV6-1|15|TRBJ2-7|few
TGTGCCAGCAGATTCTGGGCAGGGGGGGATACCGAGCAGTACTTC
CASRFWAGGDTEQYF
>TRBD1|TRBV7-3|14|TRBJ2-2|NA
TGTGCCAGCGAACAGGGGGCGAACACCGGGGAGCTGTTTTTT
CASEQGANTGELFF
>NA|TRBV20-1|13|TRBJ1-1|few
TGCAGTGCAGATGTGGGGGGGAACACTGAAGCTTTCTTT
CSADVGGNTEAFF
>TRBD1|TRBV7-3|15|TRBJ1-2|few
TGTGCCAGCAGCTTCACAGGGGGGAGAGCCTATGGCTACACCTTC
CASSFTGGRAYGYTF
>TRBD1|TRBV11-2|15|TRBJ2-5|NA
TGTGCCAGCATCGTGGGACAGGGGTTCGCAGAGACCCAGTACTTC
CASIVGQGFAETQYF
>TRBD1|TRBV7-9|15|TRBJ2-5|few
TGTGCCAGCAGCGGGTGGGGACAGGCCCAAGAGACCCAGTACTTC
CASSGWGQAQETQYF
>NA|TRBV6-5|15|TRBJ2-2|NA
TGTGCCAGCAGTTCTTCTGGGTCCGGGGGCGGGGAGCTGTTTTTT
CASSSSGSGGGELFF
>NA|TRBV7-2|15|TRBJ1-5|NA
TGTGCCAGCAGCTCGGACTCAGGGGTAGGTCAGCCCCAGCATTTT
CASSSDSGVGQPQHF
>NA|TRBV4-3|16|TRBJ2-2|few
TGCGCCAGCAGCCAAGAAAGGGGCTATAACACCGGGGAGCTGTTTTTT
CASSQERGYNTGELFF
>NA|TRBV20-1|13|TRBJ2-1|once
TGCAGTCAACCTGGGAGCTCCTACAATGAGCAGTTCTTC
CSQPGSSYNEQFF
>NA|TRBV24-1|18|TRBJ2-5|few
TGTGCCACCAGTGATTGGGGAGGAGAGACCAAGTATTCGGAGACCCAGTACTTC
CATSDWGGETKYSETQYF
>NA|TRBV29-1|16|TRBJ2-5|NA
TGCAGCGTCTGGGGAGGTGAGGGGACGAGCGGAGAGACCCAGTACTTC
CSVWGGEGTSGETQYF
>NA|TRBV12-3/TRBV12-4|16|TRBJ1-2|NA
TGTGCCAGCACTCCTCTCGCTGGGGCGTTAGCGGGTGGCTACACCTTC
CASTPLAGALAGGYTF
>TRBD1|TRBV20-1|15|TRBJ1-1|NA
TGCAGTGCTAGAGATTCGGACAGGGGGCGATTTGAAGCTTTCTTT
CSARDSDRGRFEAFF
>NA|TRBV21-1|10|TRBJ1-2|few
TGTGCCAGGACAGTGGATGGCTACACCTTC
CARTVDGYTF
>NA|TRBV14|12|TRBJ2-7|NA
TGTGCCAGCAGCCCCCAAGGGATAAGGCAGTACTTC
CASSPQGIRQYF
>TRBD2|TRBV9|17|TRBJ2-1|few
TGTGCCAGCAGCCCATTTTCGGGACTATTGGGGAAAGATGAGCAGTTCTTC
CASSPFSGLLGKDEQFF
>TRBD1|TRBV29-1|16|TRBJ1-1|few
TGCAGCGTTGAAGGTGGACAGGGGGCCCTCAACACTGAAGCTTTCTTT
CSVEGGQGALNTEAFF
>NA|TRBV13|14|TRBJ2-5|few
TGTGCCAGCAGCGTAGGGTGGCAGCAAGAGACCCAGTACTTC
CASSVGWQQETQYF
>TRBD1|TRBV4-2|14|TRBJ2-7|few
TGTGCCAGCAGCCAAGACGGGACAGCTTACGAGCAGTACTTC
CASSQDGTAYEQYF
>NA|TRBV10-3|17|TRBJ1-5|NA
TGTGCCATCAGCTTCGAAAATGCCCCGGGGTCGGGTCAGCCCCAGCATTTT
CAISFENAPGSGQPQHF
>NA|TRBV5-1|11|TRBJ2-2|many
TGCGCCAGCCAGCGGACCGGGGAGCTGTTTTTT
CASQRTGELFF
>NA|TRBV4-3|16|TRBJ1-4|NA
TGCGCCAGCAGCCAAGAGGGAGGAATCGGTAGGGCAAAACTGTTTTTT
CASSQEGGIGRAKLFF
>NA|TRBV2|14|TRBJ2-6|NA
TGTGCCAGCAATCGGGGAGTTGGGGCCAACGTCCTGACTTTC
CASNRGVGANVLTF